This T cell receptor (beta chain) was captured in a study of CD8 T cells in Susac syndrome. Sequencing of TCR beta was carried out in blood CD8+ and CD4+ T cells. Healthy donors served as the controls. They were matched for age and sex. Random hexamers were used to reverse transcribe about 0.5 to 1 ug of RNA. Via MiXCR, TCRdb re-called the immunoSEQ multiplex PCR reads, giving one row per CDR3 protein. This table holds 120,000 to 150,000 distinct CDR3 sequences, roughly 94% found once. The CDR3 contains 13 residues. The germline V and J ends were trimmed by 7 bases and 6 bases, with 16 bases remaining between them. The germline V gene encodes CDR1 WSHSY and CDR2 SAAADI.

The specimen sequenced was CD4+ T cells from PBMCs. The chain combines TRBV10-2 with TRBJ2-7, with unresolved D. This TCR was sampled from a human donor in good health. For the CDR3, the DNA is TGCGCCAGCACCTCGGGCCCCAAGGGCGAGCAGTACTTC. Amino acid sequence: CASTSGPKGEQYF.